These 24 T cell receptor beta chains came from one sample sequenced in a study of cytomegalovirus exposure and HLA in healthy donors. Here immunoSEQ multiplex PCR was the method, and the copy in TCRdb shows in-frame clones only, minus some. The sample includes tens of thousands of clones, about 87% of them seen just once. The sequencing sample was made of PBMCs. The receptors derive from a woman between 18 and 30 years old in good health and CMV-seropositive.

The rearrangement joins TRBV11-2 to TRBJ2-3; TRBD2 matches 10 bases. CDR3 length equals 17 residues. CDR1 and CDR2 (germline): SGHAT, FQNNGV. The trim removed 1 base at V and 4 bases at J, leaving 8 bases unmatched. CDR3 DNA sequence: TGTGCCAGCAGCTTAGCGCTTTTAGCGGGGGGTTCAGATACGCAGTATTTT. This encodes CASSLALLAGGSDTQYF.

The V gene is TRBV18, the J gene TRBJ2-5; tentative D call: TRBD2 (6 bases). Germline CDR1 is KGHSH and CDR2 is LQKENI. Trimming shortened V by 7 bases and J by 3 bases, and 15 bases separated the two germline ends. CDR3 length equals 14 residues. CDR3 in DNA: TGTGCCAGCTTCAGTTGGGGGGATGAAGAGACCCAGTACTTC. Its protein is CASFSWGDEETQYF.

This clone was counted a single time. The V and J genes are TRBV6-4 and TRBJ2-7; perhaps TRBD2 as D (6 bases). Germline V gives CDR1 MRHNA, CDR2 SNTAGT. CDR3 length: 15 amino acids. Trimming shortened V by 4 bases and J by 4 bases, and 17 bases separated the two germline ends. In nucleotides, the CDR3 is TGTGCCAGCAGTGTCTGGGAAACTAGCCCGTACGAGCAGTACTTC. This translates into CASSVWETSPYEQYF.

The chain has TRBV30 and TRBJ2-7; 12 bases are a match to TRBD2. V was clipped by 1 base and J by 6 bases; unmatched bases: 4. The length of the CDR3 is 14 residues. The germline V gene has CDR1 GTSNPN and CDR2 SVGIG (reference sequence). CDR3 protein: CAWSALAGGREQYF. CDR3 nucleotide sequence: TGTGCCTGGAGTGCTCTAGCGGGGGGGCGCGAGCAGTACTTC. Using reference TRBV30 and TRBJ2-7 for the parts outside the CDR3, the full variable domain is SQTIHQWPATLVQPVGSPLSLECTVEGTSNPNLYWYRQAAGRGLQLLFYSVGIGQISSEVPQNLSASRPQDRQFILSSKKLLLSDSGFYLCAWSALAGGREQYFGPGTRLTVT.

This chain links TRBV6-1 with TRBJ2-1, with TRBD2 identical over 11 bases. The CDR3 is 16 amino acids. Per the germline V gene, CDR1 is MNHNS and CDR2 is SASEGT. V lost 4 bases, J lost 2 bases, and 4 bases stayed unmatched. The CDR3 region has the DNA TGTGCCAGCAGTGCCACGACTAGCGGGGCCTACAATGAGCAGTTCTTC. Encoded protein: CASSATTSGAYNEQFF.

The chain's CDR3 is CASKVGGARTDTQYF. The CDR3 DNA is TGTGCCAGCAAGGTTGGGGGGGCGCGGACAGATACGCAGTATTTT. The genes are TRBV2 and TRBJ2-3; tentatively, D is TRBD2 (7 bases). The V gene lost 7 bases and the J gene lost 3 bases, with 17 bases spanning the gap. The CDR3 covers 15 residues. Per the germline V gene, CDR1 is SNHLY and CDR2 is FYNNEI.

The chain carries TRBV6-6 and TRBJ1-1; D unclear. CDR1 MNHNY and CDR2 SVGAGI come from the germline V gene (reference sequence). CDR3 length: 11 amino acids. The CDR3 DNA sequence: TGTGCAATCGAGGCGGGGACTGAAGCTTTCTTT. This sequence encodes CAIEAGTEAFF.

J is TRBJ1-2 and V is TRBV6-5; D is undetermined. The CDR3 extends over 16 amino acids. The germline CDR1 and CDR2 sequences are MNHEY and SVGAGI. Trimming left V 1 base short and J 2 bases short, with 14 bases between. CDR3 sequence reads: CASSYFPGEHNYGYTF. The CDR3 region has the DNA TGTGCCAGCAGTTACTTTCCCGGGGAGCACAACTATGGCTACACCTTC.

This chain links TRBV9 with TRBJ2-7, with D unclear. From germline, CDR1 is SGDLS and CDR2 YYNGEE. The CDR3 spans 13 residues. Trimming shortened V by 2 bases and J by 5 bases, and 11 bases separated the two germline ends. The CDR3, as DNA: TGTGCCAGCAGCGTCACTGGTTTCCACGAGCAGTACTTC. It is translated as CASSVTGFHEQYF. Combining the CDR3 with reference TRBV9 and TRBJ2-7 gives the whole variable domain DSGVTQTPKHLITATGQRVTLRCSPRSGDLSVYWYQQSLDQGLQFLIQYYNGEERAKGNILERFSAQQFPDLHSELNLSSLELGDSALYFCASSVTGFHEQYFGPGTRLTVT.

This chain's CDR3 is CASSPWTQSGANVLTF. CDR3 coding DNA: TGTGCCAGCAGTCCATGGACACAGTCTGGGGCCAACGTCCTGACTTTC. J is TRBJ2-6 and V is TRBV27; D is possibly TRBD1 (5 bases). The germline gives CDR1 MNHEY, CDR2 SMNVEV (reference sequence). Deletions cut 5 bases from V and 1 base from J, with 12 bases between. The CDR3 sequence is 16 residues long.

The rearrangement uses TRBV4-1 and TRBJ1-3; D uncertain. The CDR3 runs 15 residues. V was pared by 3 bases and J by 0 bases, with 9 bases between. Germline V gene data show CDR1 as MGHRA and CDR2 as YSYEKL. CDR3 nucleotides: TGCGCCAGCAGCCAGTTCGGGAGCTCTGGAAACACCATATATTTT. It yields the protein CASSQFGSSGNTIYF.

J is TRBJ1-6 and V is TRBV6-5; D not resolved. Per germline, CDR1 MNHEY and CDR2 SVGAGI. The ends were cut back, 0 bases at V and 8 bases at J, with 14 bases in the middle. This CDR3 is built from 16 residues. The CDR3 protein is CASSYSILEGYSPLHF. DNA of the CDR3: TGTGCCAGCAGTTACTCGATACTAGAGGGCTATTCACCCCTCCACTTT.

The chain uses TRBV4-1 and TRBJ2-1; D remains ambiguous. Germline assignment: CDR1 MGHRA and CDR2 YSYEKL. The CDR3 is made up of 15 amino acids. Trimming left V 4 bases short and J 9 bases short, with 19 bases between. CDR3 in amino acids: CASSPLQSLVGEQFF. CDR3 nucleotide sequence: TGCGCCAGCAGCCCGTTACAGAGTTTGGTGGGTGAGCAGTTCTTC.

The chain recombines TRBV19 with TRBJ2-3; no clear D gene. Germline CDR1 reads LNHDA; CDR2 reads SQIVND (reference sequence). Trimming shortened V by 0 bases and J by 1 base, and 8 bases separated the two germline ends. There are 15 residues in the CDR3. The CDR3, as DNA: TGTGCCAGTAGTATAGATTCTCTCCGCACAGATACGCAGTATTTT. Translating gives CASSIDSLRTDTQYF.

The rearrangement uses TRBV4-1 and TRBJ1-2; unclear D gene. CDR3 length: 14 residues. Trimming took off 1 base at V and 4 bases at J, with 10 bases between the two ends. The germline CDR1 and CDR2 sequences are MGHRA and YSYEKL. The CDR3 sequence: CASSQGNLAYGYTF. The CDR3 DNA reads as TGCGCCAGCAGCCAAGGAAACCTAGCCTATGGCTACACCTTC.

This chain joins TRBV7-9 and TRBJ1-4, with 10 bases matching TRBD1. In germline, CDR1 is SEHNR, CDR2 FQNEAQ (reference sequence). With 5 bases clipped from V and 4 bases from J, the junction kept 7 bases outside the gene matches. The CDR3 runs 16 residues. The CDR3 bases are TGTGCCAGCAGCATCGGGACAGGGGAACTTAATGAAAAACTGTTTTTT. This translates into CASSIGTGELNEKLFF.

V gene TRBV6-5 combines with J gene TRBJ2-1, with 10 nucleotides matching TRBD2. Germline CDR1 is MNHEY and CDR2 is SVGAGI. CDR3 length: 12 amino acids. Losses at the gene ends were 10 bases for V and 9 bases for J; bases not matched to a gene: 6. The CDR3 sequence: CATTLAGGEQFF. The DNA of the CDR3 is TGTGCCACCACATTAGCGGGGGGTGAGCAGTTCTTC.

The chain has TRBV7-9 and TRBJ2-1; D is uncertain. The CDR3 spans 14 residues. V was cut by 6 bases and J by 9 bases, with 18 bases left in between. CDR1 and CDR2 from the germline V gene are SEHNR and FQNEAQ (reference sequence). The CDR3: CASSQDILTGEQFF. CDR3 coding DNA: TGTGCCAGCAGTCAAGATATACTAACCGGTGAGCAGTTCTTC.

The chain joins TRBV18 to TRBJ2-7; 9 nucleotides match TRBD2. This CDR3 has 15 amino acids. In germline, CDR1 is KGHSH, CDR2 LQKENI. V was pared by 3 bases and J by 2 bases, with 5 bases of the junction left unmatched. The CDR3 bases are TGTGCCAGCTCACCGGTAGCGGGGGCAACCTACGAGCAGTACTTC. Translated, it gives CASSPVAGATYEQYF.

V and J are TRBV6-5 and TRBJ1-4; a possible D gene is TRBD1 (5 bases). In germline, CDR1 is MNHEY, CDR2 SVGAGI. V lost 6 bases to trimming and J lost 0 bases, with 11 bases between them. This CDR3 contains 15 residues. CDR3 residues: CASRSGGTTNEKLFF. CDR3 sequence (DNA): TGTGCCAGCAGATCCGGGGGAACAACTAATGAAAAACTGTTTTTT.

This clone was counted once. V usage is TRBV10-3 and J usage is TRBJ1-1; 10 bases match TRBD1. The V and J ends lost 10 bases and 1 base, in that order; junction bases with no gene match: 6. The CDR3 totals 14 residues. CDR1 is ENHRY and CDR2 is SYGVKD in the germline V gene. The CDR3 DNA reads as TGTGCCACCGACAGGGGGCAAGGGAACACTGAAGCTTTCTTT. Protein: CATDRGQGNTEAFF.

This chain uses TRBV19 with TRBJ2-1, with 7 bases lining up with TRBD1. This CDR3 has 15 amino acids. Trimming cost V 5 bases and J 2 bases; bases outside gene matches: 6. The germline gives CDR1 LNHDA, CDR2 SQIVND (reference sequence). CDR3 DNA sequence: TGTGCCAGTAGTCCGGGACAGCCAACCTACAATGAGCAGTTCTTC. Translating gives CASSPGQPTYNEQFF.

The gene calls are TRBV2 and TRBJ2-4; 8 bases fit TRBD1. The trim removed 3 bases at V and 4 bases at J, leaving 11 bases unmatched. The CDR3 extends over 17 amino acids. CDR1 is SNHLY and CDR2 is FYNNEI in the germline V gene. The chain's CDR3 is CASSETQGDILKNIQYF. CDR3 in DNA: TGTGCCAGCAGTGAGACACAGGGGGATATACTTAAAAACATTCAGTACTTC.

As regards this clone: The junction and the germline gene differ at one end; a read error may be behind it. As DNA, the CDR3 is TGTGCCAGCAGCGACAGGGTTGGATACACCATATATTTT. Protein sequence: CASSDRVGYTIYF. The chain combines TRBV5-4 with TRBJ1-3; 7 nucleotides line up with TRBD1. The CDR3 extends over 13 amino acids. CDR1 and CDR2 (germline): SGHNT, YYREEE (reference sequence).